The 30 T cell receptor beta chains below were found in one sample sequenced in a study of shared clonotypes between healthy human individuals. Clones were sequenced by immunoSEQ multiplex PCR, and TCRdb holds only the in-frame ones, with some missing. The repertoire holds roughly 2.5 million clones, with 90% to 95% as singletons. Sequenced: naive CD4+ T cells sorted from blood. Subset indicated: CD45RA+ positively selected. The receptor set was obtained from a man aged 18-30 years in good health.

About this clone itself: Other DNA sequences in the sample encode the same CDR3. The chain couples TRBV18 to TRBJ2-3, with D perhaps TRBD1 (6 bases). V dropped 6 bases and J dropped 0 bases, with 10 bases sitting between them. The CDR3 loop spans 14 amino acids. Germline loops: CDR1 KGHSH, CDR2 LQKENI. The CDR3 sequence: CASSLDRSTDTQYF. For the CDR3, the DNA is TGTGCCAGCTCCCTGGACAGAAGCACAGATACGCAGTATTTT.

V usage is TRBV19 and J usage is TRBJ1-4, with unresolved D. The V gene lost 3 bases and the J gene lost 0 bases, with 8 bases spanning the gap. The CDR3 contains 15 residues. The germline V gene has CDR1 LNHDA and CDR2 SQIVND (reference sequence). The CDR3: CASSILAATNEKLFF. In DNA, the CDR3 is TGTGCCAGTAGTATCCTCGCCGCAACTAATGAAAAACTGTTTTTT.

About this clone: Other nucleotide sequences from this sample produce the same CDR3. The chain recombines TRBV5-1 with TRBJ2-4, with D unclear. The length of the CDR3 is 13 residues. Germline CDR1 is SGHRS and CDR2 is YFSETQ. V was cut by 2 bases and J by 5 bases, with 8 bases left in between. The CDR3 DNA is TGCGCCAGCAGCTTAGGCAGACAAAACATTCAGTACTTC. Amino acid sequence: CASSLGRQNIQYF. Based on the CDR3 plus reference TRBV5-1 and TRBJ2-4, the full variable domain is KAGVTQTPRYLIKTRGQQVTLSCSPISGHRSVSWYQQTPGQGLQFLFEYFSETQRNKGNFPGRFSGRQFSNSRSEMNVSTLELGDSALYLCASSLGRQNIQYFGAGTRLSVL.

V gene TRBV5-1 combines with J gene TRBJ2-5; the D gene is possibly TRBD1 (6 bases). The CDR3 has 15 amino acids. Germline V gene data show CDR1 as SGHRS and CDR2 as YFSETQ. The ends were cut back, 4 bases at V and 4 bases at J, with 17 bases in the middle. CDR3 coding DNA: TGCGCCAGCAGCGGGGGACATTCCGGGGTAGAGACCCAGTACTTC. Amino acids: CASSGGHSGVETQYF.

The chain links TRBV2 to TRBJ1-5; no firm D call. Trimming pared 3 bases from V and 4 bases from J, leaving 13 bases between. Germline V gives CDR1 SNHLY, CDR2 FYNNEI. This CDR3 is 15 amino acids long. CDR3 residues: CASSDWQVVNQPQHF. In nucleotides, the CDR3 is TGTGCCAGCAGTGATTGGCAGGTAGTTAATCAGCCCCAGCATTTT.

The V gene is TRBV27, the J gene TRBJ1-6; maybe TRBD1 (6 bases). The CDR3 extends over 15 amino acids. The germline gives CDR1 MNHEY, CDR2 SMNVEV (reference sequence). Trimming took off 6 bases at V and 7 bases at J, with 16 bases between the two ends. In DNA, the CDR3 is TGTGCCAGCAGGCAAAACGACAGGACCAATTCACCCCTCCACTTT. Amino acid sequence: CASRQNDRTNSPLHF.

The V call is TRBV10-1, the J call TRBJ2-1, with D possibly matching TRBD2 (5 bases). V lost 4 bases and J 9 bases, leaving 13 bases between the germline ends. CDR1 is WNHNN and CDR2 is SYGVQD in the germline V gene (reference sequence). The length of the CDR3 is 13 residues. CDR3 in DNA: TGCGCCAGCAGTGGTAATAGCGTCACTGAGCAGTTCTTC. Translation gives CASSGNSVTEQFF.

The rearrangement joins TRBV7-2 to TRBJ2-5; 10 bases match TRBD1. This CDR3 has 15 amino acids. The trim removed 2 bases at V and 4 bases at J, leaving 4 bases unmatched. Germline CDR1 reads SGHTA; CDR2 reads FQGNSA. Here the CDR3 DNA reads TGTGCCAGCAGCTTATTTCGGACAGGGGGAGAGACCCAGTACTTC. Amino acid sequence: CASSLFRTGGETQYF. The entire variable domain, with the rest obtained from reference TRBV7-2 and TRBJ2-5, is as follows: GAGVSQSPSNKVTEKGKDVELRCDPISGHTALYWYRQSLGQGLEFLIYFQGNSAPDKSGLPSDRFSAERTGGSVSTLTIQRTQQEDSAVYLCASSLFRTGGETQYFGPGTRLLVL.

This rearrangement joins TRBV10-3 to TRBJ2-3, with 8 bases identical to TRBD2. The CDR3 has 15 amino acids. The V gene's germline CDR1 is ENHRY and CDR2 SYGVKD. Unmatched junction bases numbered 5, after V lost 5 bases and J lost 1 base. CDR3 coding DNA: TGTGCCATCAGTAGCGGGAGAGTGGGCACAGATACGCAGTATTTT. Translating gives CAISSGRVGTDTQYF.

The genes are TRBV6-4 and TRBJ2-3; weak D call: TRBD1 (6 bases). Trimming left V 2 bases short and J 7 bases short, with 10 bases between. The CDR3 covers 13 residues. CDR1 and CDR2 from the germline V gene are MRHNA and SNTAGT. The CDR3 reads CASSDARGNTQYF. The CDR3 DNA follows: TGTGCCAGCAGTGACGCGAGGGGGAATACGCAGTATTTT.

V usage is TRBV15 and J usage is TRBJ1-1; no reliable D call. V shed 5 bases and J shed 5 bases, with 9 bases lying between them. The CDR3 totals 12 residues. Germline loops: CDR1 LNHNV, CDR2 YYDKDF (reference sequence). CDR3 coding DNA: TGTGCCACCAGCTACGGGTCAACTGAAGCTTTCTTT. This sequence encodes CATSYGSTEAFF.

The chain has TRBV5-4 and TRBJ1-2; 7 positions agree with TRBD1. This CDR3 spans 12 amino acids. J gave up 8 bases and V 6 bases, and 7 bases lay outside the gene matches. Looked up from germline, CDR1 is SGHNT and CDR2 is YYREEE (reference sequence). Written as DNA, the CDR3 is TGTGCCAGCACAGACAGGGAGGGGGGCTACACCTTC. This encodes CASTDREGGYTF.

The chain couples TRBV5-5 to TRBJ2-7; D ambiguous. Trimming left V 0 bases short and J 0 bases short, with 10 bases between. The CDR3 loop spans 15 amino acids. Per germline, CDR1 SGHKS and CDR2 YYEKEE (reference sequence). The CDR3, as DNA: TGTGCCAGCAGCTTGGAACGACTGAGCTCCTACGAGCAGTACTTC. It yields the protein CASSLERLSSYEQYF.

With respect to this clone: At the DNA level, this CDR3 is encoded by other sequences in the same sample as well. The chain combines TRBV13 with TRBJ2-5, with 9 bases matching TRBD2. This CDR3 is 13 amino acids long. Trimming cost V 5 bases and J 4 bases; bases outside gene matches: 2. CDR1 and CDR2 from the germline V gene are PRHDT and FYEKMQ (reference sequence). CDR3 residues: CASSPRGGETQYF. In nucleotides, the CDR3 is TGTGCCAGCAGCCCGCGGGGGGGAGAGACCCAGTACTTC. The variable domain in full, with the rest retrieved from reference TRBV13 and TRBJ2-5, is AAGVIQSPRHLIKEKRETATLKCYPIPRHDTVYWYQQGPGQDPQFLISFYEKMQSDKGSIPDRFSAQQFSDYHSELNMSSLELGDSALYFCASSPRGGETQYFGPGTRLLVL.

The rearrangement joins TRBV7-2 to TRBJ1-2; 7 bases are a match to TRBD1. This CDR3 comprises 19 residues. J was trimmed by 2 bases and V by 2 bases; bases with no gene match: 17. Germline lookup yields CDR1 SGHTA and CDR2 FQGNSA. In DNA, the CDR3 is TGTGCCAGCAGCTTATCCCTAGTGCACTTGGCAGGGGGGAACTATGGCTACACCTTC. This encodes CASSLSLVHLAGGNYGYTF.

The chain employs TRBV18 and TRBJ2-7; TRBD1 agrees at 8 bases. This CDR3 is 14 amino acids long. The ends lost 5 bases at V and 3 bases at J; junction bases unmatched: 6. Germline CDR1 KGHSH, CDR2 LQKENI. CDR3: CASSIGQGVYEQYF. In DNA, the CDR3 is TGTGCCAGCTCAATAGGACAGGGCGTCTACGAGCAGTACTTC.

The chain employs TRBV18 and TRBJ2-4; 9 positions match TRBD1. CDR1 KGHSH and CDR2 LQKENI come from the germline V gene. The trim removed 5 bases at V and 5 bases at J, leaving 7 bases unmatched. The CDR3 loop spans 15 amino acids. The CDR3 is CASSSTGGAENIQYF. The CDR3 DNA reads TGTGCCAGCTCATCTACAGGGGGCGCGGAAAACATTCAGTACTTC.

The CDR3 region has the DNA TGTGCCAGCAGATCCCAGACAGGACAGATGTACAATGAGCAGTTCTTC. Protein: CASRSQTGQMYNEQFF. This chain uses TRBV28 with TRBJ2-1, with D perhaps matching TRBD1 (6 bases). V lost 6 bases to trimming and J lost 4 bases, with 19 bases between them. Germline loops: CDR1 MDHEN, CDR2 SYDVKM. The length of the CDR3 is 16 residues.

V is TRBV6-5 and J is TRBJ2-7; TRBD1 matches at 12 bases. The CDR3 is 15 amino acids. Germline V gives CDR1 MNHEY, CDR2 SVGAGI. Germline trimming cut 3 bases from V and 6 bases from J; bases unmatched to any gene: 6. CDR3 sequence reads: CASSYQGQGAVEQYF. Here the CDR3 DNA reads TGTGCCAGCAGTTATCAGGGACAGGGGGCGGTCGAGCAGTACTTC.

The CDR3 loop is CATLQGNEQYF. For the CDR3, the DNA is TGTGCCACCCTTCAGGGAAACGAGCAGTACTTC. The chain combines TRBV6-5 with TRBJ2-7; D perhaps matches TRBD1 (5 bases). Germline loops: CDR1 MNHEY, CDR2 SVGAGI. V was clipped by 10 bases and J by 5 bases, with 12 bases between them. CDR3 length: 11 amino acids.

The genes are TRBV5-8 and TRBJ2-3; 14 bases agree with TRBD2. The CDR3 covers 17 residues. Looked up from germline, CDR1 is SGHTS and CDR2 is YDEGEE. Losses at the gene ends were 3 bases for V and 7 bases for J; bases not matched to a gene: 10. The CDR3 spells CASSSSGTSGSKNTQYF. The CDR3 DNA reads TGTGCCAGCAGCTCCTCCGGGACTAGCGGGAGTAAAAATACGCAGTATTTT. The full variable domain, with the rest looked up from reference TRBV5-8 and TRBJ2-3, is EAGVTQSPTHLIKTRGQQATLRCSPISGHTSVYWYQQALGLGLQFLLWYDEGEERNRGNFPPRFSGRQFPNYSSELNVNALELEDSALYLCASSSSGTSGSKNTQYFGPGTRLTVL.

The chain uses TRBV10-3 and TRBJ2-5; TRBD1 might be the D (5 bases). V was clipped by 0 bases and J by 3 bases, with 8 bases between them. CDR3 length equals 14 residues. Germline CDR1 is ENHRY and CDR2 is SYGVKD. The CDR3 region has the DNA TGTGCCATCAGTGAGTCAGGGGCGAAAGAGACCCAGTACTTC. Translated: CAISESGAKETQYF.

This chain links TRBV6-6 with TRBJ1-1, with TRBD1 identical over 7 bases. This CDR3 contains 14 residues. From germline, CDR1 is MNHNY and CDR2 SVGAGI (reference sequence). The ends lost 10 bases at V and 1 base at J; junction bases unmatched: 9. The CDR3 is CATTGELGNTEAFF. CDR3 DNA sequence: TGTGCCACAACAGGGGAACTTGGGAACACTGAAGCTTTCTTT.

Comment on this clone: The conserved phenylalanine or tryptophan is not found at the CDR3 terminus, so this likely reflects a read error. No DNA is shown, since the ends of the CDR3 on it are uncertain; the CDR3 is the one TCRdb lists. The chain combines TRBV21-1 with TRBJ1-3; TRBD1 is the table's D call and was not checked against the DNA. TRBV21-1 is a listed pseudogene. The length of the CDR3 is 11 amino acids, counting both ends. CDR3 protein: CASYKRGRVVV.

This chain links TRBV2 with TRBJ1-5, with a tentative D call TRBD1 (6 bases). Germline CDR1 reads SNHLY; CDR2 reads FYNNEI. Trimming removed 1 base at V and 7 bases at J, with 11 bases between. The CDR3 sequence is 14 residues long. The CDR3 bases are TGTGCCAGCAGTGAAGATAGGGGGGAACAGCCCCAGCATTTT. This codes for CASSEDRGEQPQHF.

The chain couples TRBV10-3 to TRBJ2-3, with 11 bases that match TRBD2. CDR3 length equals 16 residues. Germline V gene lookup returns CDR1 ENHRY and CDR2 SYGVKD. With 6 bases clipped from V and 3 bases from J, the junction kept 8 bases outside the gene matches. CDR3 residues: CAISLSLAGGTDTQYF. Written as DNA, the CDR3 is TGTGCCATCAGCCTAAGCCTAGCGGGGGGAACAGATACGCAGTATTTT.

V and J are TRBV2 and TRBJ1-2, with 7 nucleotides matching TRBD1. CDR3 length equals 16 residues. CDR1 and CDR2 from the germline V gene are SNHLY and FYNNEI. Unmatched junction bases numbered 4, after V lost 0 bases and J lost 0 bases. The CDR3 loop reads CASSEAITGANYGYTF. The DNA of the CDR3 is TGTGCCAGCAGTGAAGCAATCACAGGGGCTAACTATGGCTACACCTTC.

This clone was found a few times. CDR3 amino acids: CASSYTGGYTF. In DNA, the CDR3 is TGCGCCAGCAGCTACACAGGTGGCTACACCTTC. The chain carries TRBV4-1 and TRBJ1-2; D is possibly TRBD1 (5 bases). Germline V gene lookup returns CDR1 MGHRA and CDR2 YSYEKL. V was clipped by 5 bases and J by 7 bases, with 8 bases between them. This CDR3 is built from 11 residues.

The chain employs TRBV9 and TRBJ2-7; TRBD2 matches 8 bases. Trimming at V came to 6 bases and at J to 5 bases, leaving 13 bases not matched to a gene. Germline CDR1 SGDLS, CDR2 YYNGEE. The CDR3 is made up of 15 amino acids. The CDR3 loop is CASTPGVAGNNEQYF. The CDR3 DNA follows: TGTGCCAGCACCCCCGGGGTAGCGGGAAACAACGAGCAGTACTTC.

The genes are TRBV9 and TRBJ1-2; TRBD1 is a possible D gene (5 bases). V gave up 4 bases and J gave up 8 bases, with 18 bases separating them. CDR3 size: 14 residues. The V gene's germline CDR1 is SGDLS and CDR2 YYNGEE. The CDR3 protein is CASSLIQEFTGYTF. CDR3 nucleotides: TGTGCCAGCAGCCTAATACAGGAGTTCACCGGCTACACCTTC.